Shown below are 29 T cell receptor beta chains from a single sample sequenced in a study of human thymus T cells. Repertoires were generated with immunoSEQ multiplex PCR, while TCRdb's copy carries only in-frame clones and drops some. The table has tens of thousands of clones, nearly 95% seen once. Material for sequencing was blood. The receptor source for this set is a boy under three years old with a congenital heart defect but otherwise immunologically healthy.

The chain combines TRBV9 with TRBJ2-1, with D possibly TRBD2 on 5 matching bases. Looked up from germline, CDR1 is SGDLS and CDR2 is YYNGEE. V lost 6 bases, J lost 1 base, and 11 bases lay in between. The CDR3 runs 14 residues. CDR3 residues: CASTPRASYNEQFF. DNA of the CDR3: TGTGCCAGCACGCCGCGGGCTTCCTACAATGAGCAGTTCTTC.

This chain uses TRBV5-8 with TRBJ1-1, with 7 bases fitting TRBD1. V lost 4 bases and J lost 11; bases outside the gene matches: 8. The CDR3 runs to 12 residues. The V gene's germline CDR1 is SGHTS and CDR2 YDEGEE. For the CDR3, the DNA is TGTGCCAGCAGCACGACAGGGTTTGAGGCTTTCTTT. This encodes CASSTTGFEAFF.

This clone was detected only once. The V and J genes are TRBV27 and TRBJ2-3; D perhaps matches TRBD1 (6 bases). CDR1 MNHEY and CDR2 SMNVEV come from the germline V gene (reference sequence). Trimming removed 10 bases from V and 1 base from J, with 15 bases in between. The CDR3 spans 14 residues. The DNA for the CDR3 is TGTGCCAAATCGTACAGGGCGGGCACAGATACGCAGTATTTT. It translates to CAKSYRAGTDTQYF.

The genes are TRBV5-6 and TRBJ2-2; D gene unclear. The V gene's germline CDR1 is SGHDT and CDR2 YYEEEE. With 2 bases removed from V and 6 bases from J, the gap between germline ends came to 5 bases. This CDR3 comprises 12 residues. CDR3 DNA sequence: TGTGCCAGCAGCTTATTGGCCGGGGAGCTGTTTTTT. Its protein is CASSLLAGELFF.

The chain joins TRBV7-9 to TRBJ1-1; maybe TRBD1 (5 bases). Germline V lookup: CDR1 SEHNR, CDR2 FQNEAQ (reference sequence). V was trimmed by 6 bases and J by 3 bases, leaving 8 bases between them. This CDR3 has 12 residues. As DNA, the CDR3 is TGTGCCAGCAGTCCCAGGGACACTGAAGCTTTCTTT. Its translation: CASSPRDTEAFF.

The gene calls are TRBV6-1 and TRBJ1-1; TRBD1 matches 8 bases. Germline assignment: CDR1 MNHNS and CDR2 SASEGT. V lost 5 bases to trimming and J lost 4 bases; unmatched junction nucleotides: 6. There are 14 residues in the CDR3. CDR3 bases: TGTGCCAGCAGTTCACAGGGGGAGGTCACTGAAGCTTTCTTT. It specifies CASSSQGEVTEAFF.

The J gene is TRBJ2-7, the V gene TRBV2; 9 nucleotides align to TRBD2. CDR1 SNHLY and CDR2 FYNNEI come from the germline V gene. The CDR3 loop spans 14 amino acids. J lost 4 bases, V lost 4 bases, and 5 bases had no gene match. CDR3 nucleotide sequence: TGTGCCAGCAGTGGATTAGCGGGAGCTTACGAGCAGTACTTC. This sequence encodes CASSGLAGAYEQYF.

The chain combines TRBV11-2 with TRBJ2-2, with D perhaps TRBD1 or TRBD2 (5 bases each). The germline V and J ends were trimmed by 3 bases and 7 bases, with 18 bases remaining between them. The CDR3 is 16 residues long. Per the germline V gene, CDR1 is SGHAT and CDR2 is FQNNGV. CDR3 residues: CASSFRDARVGGELFF. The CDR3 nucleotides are TGTGCCAGCAGCTTCCGGGACGCCCGGGTGGGCGGGGAGCTGTTTTTT.

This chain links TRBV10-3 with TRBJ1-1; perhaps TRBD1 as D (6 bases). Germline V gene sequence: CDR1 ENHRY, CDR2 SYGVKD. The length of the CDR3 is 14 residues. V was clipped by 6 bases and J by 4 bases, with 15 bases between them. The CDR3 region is CAIRGGERGTEAFF. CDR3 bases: TGTGCCATCAGGGGGGGCGAAAGAGGCACTGAAGCTTTCTTT.

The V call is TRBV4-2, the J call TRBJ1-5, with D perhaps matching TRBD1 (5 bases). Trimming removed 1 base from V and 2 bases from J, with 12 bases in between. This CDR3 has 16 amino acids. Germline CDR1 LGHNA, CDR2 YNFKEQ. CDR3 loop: CASSQGAGKGNQPQHF. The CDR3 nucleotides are TGTGCCAGCAGCCAAGGGGCAGGGAAGGGCAATCAGCCCCAGCATTTT.

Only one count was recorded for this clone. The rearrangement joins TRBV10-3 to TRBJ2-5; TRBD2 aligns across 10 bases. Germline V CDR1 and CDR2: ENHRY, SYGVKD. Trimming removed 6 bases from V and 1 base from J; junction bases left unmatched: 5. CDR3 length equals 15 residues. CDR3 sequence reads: CAIRKAGGSQETQYF. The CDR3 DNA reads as TGTGCCATCAGAAAAGCGGGAGGGAGCCAAGAGACCCAGTACTTC.

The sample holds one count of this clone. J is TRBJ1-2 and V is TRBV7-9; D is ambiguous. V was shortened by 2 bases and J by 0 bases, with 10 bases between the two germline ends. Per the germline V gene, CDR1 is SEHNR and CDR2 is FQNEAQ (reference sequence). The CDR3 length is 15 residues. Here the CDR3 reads CASSLIGTANYGYTF. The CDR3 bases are TGTGCCAGCAGCTTAATAGGCACCGCTAACTATGGCTACACCTTC. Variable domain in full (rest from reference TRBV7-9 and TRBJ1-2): DTGVSQNPRHKITKRGQNVTFRCDPISEHNRLYWYRQTLGQGPEFLTYFQNEAQLEKSRLLSDRFSAERPKGSFSTLEIQRTEQGDSAMYLCASSLIGTANYGYTFGSGTRLTVV.

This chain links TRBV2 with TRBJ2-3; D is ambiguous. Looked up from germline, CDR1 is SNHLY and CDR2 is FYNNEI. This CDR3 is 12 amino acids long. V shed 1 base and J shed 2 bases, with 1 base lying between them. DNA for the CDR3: TGTGCCAGCAGTGAAGACACAGATACGCAGTATTTT. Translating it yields CASSEDTDTQYF.

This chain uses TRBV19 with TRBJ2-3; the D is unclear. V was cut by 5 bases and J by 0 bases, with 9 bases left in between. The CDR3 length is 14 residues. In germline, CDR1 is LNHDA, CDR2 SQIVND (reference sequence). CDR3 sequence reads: CASSFGTSTDTQYF. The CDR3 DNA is TGTGCCAGTAGTTTCGGTACTAGCACAGATACGCAGTATTTT. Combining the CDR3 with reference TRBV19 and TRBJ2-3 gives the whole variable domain DGGITQSPKYLFRKEGQNVTLSCEQNLNHDAMYWYRQDPGQGLRLIYYSQIVNDFQKGDIAEGYSVSREKKESFPLTVTSAQKNPTAFYLCASSFGTSTDTQYFGPGTRLTVL.

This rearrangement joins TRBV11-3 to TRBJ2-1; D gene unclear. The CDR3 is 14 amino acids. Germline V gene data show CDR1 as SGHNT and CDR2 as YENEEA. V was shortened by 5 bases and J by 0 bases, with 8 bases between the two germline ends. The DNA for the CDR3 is TGTGCCAGCAGCCCCGACCACTCCTACAATGAGCAGTTCTTC. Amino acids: CASSPDHSYNEQFF.

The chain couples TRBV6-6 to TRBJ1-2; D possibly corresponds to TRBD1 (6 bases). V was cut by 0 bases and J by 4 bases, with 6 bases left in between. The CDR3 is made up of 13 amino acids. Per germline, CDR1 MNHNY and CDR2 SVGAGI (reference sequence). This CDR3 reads CASSYSGGYGYTF. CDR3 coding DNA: TGTGCCAGCAGTTACTCAGGGGGCTATGGCTACACCTTC.

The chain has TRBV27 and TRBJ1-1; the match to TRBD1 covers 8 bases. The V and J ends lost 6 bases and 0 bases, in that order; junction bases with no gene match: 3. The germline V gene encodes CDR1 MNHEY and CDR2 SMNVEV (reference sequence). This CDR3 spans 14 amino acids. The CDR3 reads CASRTGGMNTEAFF. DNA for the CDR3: TGTGCCAGCAGAACAGGGGGGATGAACACTGAAGCTTTCTTT.

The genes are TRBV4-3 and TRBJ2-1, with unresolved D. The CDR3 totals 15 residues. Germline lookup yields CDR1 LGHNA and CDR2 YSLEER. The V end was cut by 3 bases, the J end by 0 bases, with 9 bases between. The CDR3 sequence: CASSHSPYSYNEQFF. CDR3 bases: TGCGCCAGCAGCCATAGCCCCTACTCCTACAATGAGCAGTTCTTC.

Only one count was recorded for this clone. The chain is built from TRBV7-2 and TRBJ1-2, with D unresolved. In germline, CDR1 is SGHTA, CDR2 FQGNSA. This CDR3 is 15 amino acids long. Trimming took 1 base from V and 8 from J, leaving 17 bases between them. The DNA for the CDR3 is TGTGCCAGCAGCTTAGGGACCGTCGATGGGGAGGGCTACACCTTC. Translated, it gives CASSLGTVDGEGYTF.

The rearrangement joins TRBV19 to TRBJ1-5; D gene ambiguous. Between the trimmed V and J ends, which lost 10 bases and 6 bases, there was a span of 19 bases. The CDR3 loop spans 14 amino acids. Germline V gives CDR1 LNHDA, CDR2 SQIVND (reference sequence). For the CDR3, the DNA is TGTGCCACCCAACAAGGTCCCCCGTCTCAGCCCCAGCATTTT. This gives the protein CATQQGPPSQPQHF.

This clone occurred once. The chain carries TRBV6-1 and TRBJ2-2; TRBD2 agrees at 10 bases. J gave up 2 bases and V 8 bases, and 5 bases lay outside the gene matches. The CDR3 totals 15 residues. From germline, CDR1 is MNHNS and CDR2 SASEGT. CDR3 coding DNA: TGTGCCAGCGTGCAGCGGGGGGGCAACACCGGGGAGCTGTTTTTT. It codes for CASVQRGGNTGELFF.

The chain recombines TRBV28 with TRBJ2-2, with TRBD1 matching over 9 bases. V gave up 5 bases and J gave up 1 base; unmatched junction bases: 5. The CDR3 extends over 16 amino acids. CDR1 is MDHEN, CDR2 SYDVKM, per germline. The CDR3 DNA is TGTGCCAGCAGTGAACAGGGGGCCGGGAACACCGGGGAGCTGTTTTTT. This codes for CASSEQGAGNTGELFF.

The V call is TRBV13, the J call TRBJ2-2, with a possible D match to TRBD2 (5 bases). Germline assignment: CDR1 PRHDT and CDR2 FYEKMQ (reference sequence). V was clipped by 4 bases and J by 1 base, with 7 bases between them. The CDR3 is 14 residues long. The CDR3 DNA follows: TGTGCCAGCAGCTCCAGCGGGAACACCGGGGAGCTGTTTTTT. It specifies CASSSSGNTGELFF. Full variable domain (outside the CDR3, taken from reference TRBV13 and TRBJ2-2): AAGVIQSPRHLIKEKRETATLKCYPIPRHDTVYWYQQGPGQDPQFLISFYEKMQSDKGSIPDRFSAQQFSDYHSELNMSSLELGDSALYFCASSSSGNTGELFFGEGSRLTVL.

This chain's CDR3 is CASGTSPGVQYF. The CDR3 DNA is TGTGCCAGCGGGACTAGCCCCGGTGTCCAGTACTTC. The V gene is TRBV9, the J gene TRBJ2-5; 9 bases match TRBD2. CDR3 size: 12 residues. V lost 7 bases, J lost 10 bases, and 8 bases stayed unmatched. Germline V gene data show CDR1 as SGDLS and CDR2 as YYNGEE.

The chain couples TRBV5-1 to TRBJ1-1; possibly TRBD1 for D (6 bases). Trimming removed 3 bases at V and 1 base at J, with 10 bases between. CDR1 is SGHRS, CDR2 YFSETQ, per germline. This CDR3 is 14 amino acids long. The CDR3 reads CASSSTGRNTEAFF. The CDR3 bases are TGCGCCAGCAGCTCGACAGGCCGGAACACTGAAGCTTTCTTT.

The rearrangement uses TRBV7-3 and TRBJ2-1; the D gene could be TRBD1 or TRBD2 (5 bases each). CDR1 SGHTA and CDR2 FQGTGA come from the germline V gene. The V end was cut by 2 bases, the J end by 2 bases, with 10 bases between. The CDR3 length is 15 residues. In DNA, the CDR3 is TGTGCCAGCAGCTTATCCCAGGGAGCCTACAATGAGCAGTTCTTC. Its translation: CASSLSQGAYNEQFF.

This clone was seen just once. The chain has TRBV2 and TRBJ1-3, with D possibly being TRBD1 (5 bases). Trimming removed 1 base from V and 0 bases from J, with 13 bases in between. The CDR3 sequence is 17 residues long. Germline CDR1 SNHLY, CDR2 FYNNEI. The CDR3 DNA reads TGTGCCAGCAGTGAAGGTCGGGGCCGGAACTCTGGAAACACCATATATTTT. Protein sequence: CASSEGRGRNSGNTIYF.

For the CDR3, the DNA is TGTGCCAGCAGACACGGGACAGGACATGGCTACACCTTC. Its translation: CASRHGTGHGYTF. This chain joins TRBV27 and TRBJ1-2, with 8 bases aligning to TRBD1. CDR3 length: 13 residues. CDR1 is MNHEY and CDR2 is SMNVEV in the germline V gene (reference sequence). Losses at the gene ends were 6 bases for V and 6 bases for J; bases not matched to a gene: 6.

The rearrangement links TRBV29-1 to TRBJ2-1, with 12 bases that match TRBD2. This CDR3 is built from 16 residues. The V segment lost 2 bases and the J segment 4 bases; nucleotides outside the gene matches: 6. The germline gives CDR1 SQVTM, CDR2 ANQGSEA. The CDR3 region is CSVELAGGPWYNEQFF. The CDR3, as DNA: TGCAGCGTTGAACTAGCGGGAGGGCCGTGGTACAATGAGCAGTTCTTC.